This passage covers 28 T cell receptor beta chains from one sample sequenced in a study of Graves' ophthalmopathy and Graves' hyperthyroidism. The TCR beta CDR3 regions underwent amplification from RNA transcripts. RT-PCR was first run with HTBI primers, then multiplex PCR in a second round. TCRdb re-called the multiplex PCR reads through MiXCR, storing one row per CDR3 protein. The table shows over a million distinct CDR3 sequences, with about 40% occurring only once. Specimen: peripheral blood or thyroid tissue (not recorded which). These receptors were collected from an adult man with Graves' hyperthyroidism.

DNA for the CDR3: TGCAGTGCGCAGACAGGGGGGAGCACTGAAGCTTTCTTT. Translation gives CSAQTGGSTEAFF. This chain uses TRBV20-1 with TRBJ1-1; 9 nucleotides match TRBD1. Germline trimming cut 6 bases from V and 4 bases from J; bases unmatched to any gene: 6. The CDR3 covers 13 residues. Germline lookup yields CDR1 DFQATT and CDR2 SNEGSKA (reference sequence).

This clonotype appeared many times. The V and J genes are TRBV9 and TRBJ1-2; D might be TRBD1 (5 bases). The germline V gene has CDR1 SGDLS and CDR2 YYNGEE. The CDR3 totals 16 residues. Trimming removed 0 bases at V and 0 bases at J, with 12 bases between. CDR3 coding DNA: TGTGCCAGCAGCGTAGCCGGCCGGGGCGCTAACTATGGCTACACCTTC. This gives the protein CASSVAGRGANYGYTF.

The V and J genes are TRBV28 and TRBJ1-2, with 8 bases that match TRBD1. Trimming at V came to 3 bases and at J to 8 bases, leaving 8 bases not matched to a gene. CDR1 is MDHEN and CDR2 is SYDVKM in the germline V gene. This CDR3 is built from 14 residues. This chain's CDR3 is CASSLGAGGVGYTF. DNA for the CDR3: TGTGCCAGCAGTTTGGGGGCAGGGGGCGTCGGCTACACCTTC.

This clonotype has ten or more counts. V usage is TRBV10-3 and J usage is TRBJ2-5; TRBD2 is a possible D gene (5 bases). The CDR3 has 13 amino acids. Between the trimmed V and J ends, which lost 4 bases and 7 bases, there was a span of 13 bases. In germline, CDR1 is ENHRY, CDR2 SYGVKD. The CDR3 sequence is CAISGGEGVTQYF. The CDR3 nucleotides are TGTGCCATCAGTGGAGGCGAGGGAGTGACCCAGTACTTC.

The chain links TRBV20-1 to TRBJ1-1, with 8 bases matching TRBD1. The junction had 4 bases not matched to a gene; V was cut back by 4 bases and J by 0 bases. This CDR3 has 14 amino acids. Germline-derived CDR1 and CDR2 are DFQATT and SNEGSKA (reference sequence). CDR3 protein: CSATQGALNTEAFF. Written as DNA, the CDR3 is TGCAGTGCTACCCAGGGGGCCTTGAACACTGAAGCTTTCTTT.

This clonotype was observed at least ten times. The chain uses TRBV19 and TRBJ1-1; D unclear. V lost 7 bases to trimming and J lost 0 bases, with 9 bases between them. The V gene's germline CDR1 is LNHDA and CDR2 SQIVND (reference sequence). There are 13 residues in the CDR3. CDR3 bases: TGTGCCAGTATGTCGAGCATGAACACTGAAGCTTTCTTT. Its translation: CASMSSMNTEAFF. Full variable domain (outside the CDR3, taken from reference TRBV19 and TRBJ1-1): DGGITQSPKYLFRKEGQNVTLSCEQNLNHDAMYWYRQDPGQGLRLIYYSQIVNDFQKGDIAEGYSVSREKKESFPLTVTSAQKNPTAFYLCASMSSMNTEAFFGQGTRLTVV.

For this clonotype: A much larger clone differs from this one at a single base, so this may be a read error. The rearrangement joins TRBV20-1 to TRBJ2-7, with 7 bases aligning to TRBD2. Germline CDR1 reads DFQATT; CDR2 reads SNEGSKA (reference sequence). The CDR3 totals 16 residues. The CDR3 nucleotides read TGCAGTGCTAGAGATCGGGGACTAACAGCTTCCTACGGGCAGTACTTC. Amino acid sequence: CSARDRGLTASYGQYF.

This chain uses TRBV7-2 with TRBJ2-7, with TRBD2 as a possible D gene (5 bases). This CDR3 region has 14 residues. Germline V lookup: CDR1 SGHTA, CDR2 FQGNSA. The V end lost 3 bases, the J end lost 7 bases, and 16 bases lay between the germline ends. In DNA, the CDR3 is TGTGCCAGCAGCTTTCCTGGACTTTCAGAAGAGCAGTACTTC. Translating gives CASSFPGLSEEQYF.

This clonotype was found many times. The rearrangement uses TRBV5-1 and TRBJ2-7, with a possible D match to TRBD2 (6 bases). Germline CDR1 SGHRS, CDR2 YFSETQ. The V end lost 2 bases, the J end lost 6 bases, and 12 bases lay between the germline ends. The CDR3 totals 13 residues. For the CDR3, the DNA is TGCGCCAGCAGCTTCGAATCCGGGGGCGAGCAGTACTTC. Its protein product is CASSFESGGEQYF.

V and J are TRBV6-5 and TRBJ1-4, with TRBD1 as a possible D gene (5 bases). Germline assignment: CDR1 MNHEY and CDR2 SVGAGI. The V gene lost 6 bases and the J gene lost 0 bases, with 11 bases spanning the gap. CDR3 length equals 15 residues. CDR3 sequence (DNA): TGTGCCAGCAGATTCCGGGACGCAACTAATGAAAAACTGTTTTTT. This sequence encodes CASRFRDATNEKLFF.

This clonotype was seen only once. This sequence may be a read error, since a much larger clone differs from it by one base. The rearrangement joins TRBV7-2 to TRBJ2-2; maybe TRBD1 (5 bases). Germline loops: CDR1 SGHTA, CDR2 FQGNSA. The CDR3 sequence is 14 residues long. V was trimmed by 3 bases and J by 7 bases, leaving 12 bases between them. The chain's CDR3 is CASSFRQSGGELFF. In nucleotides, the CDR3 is TGTGCCAGCAGCTTCCGACAGTCCGGCGGGGAGCTGTTTTTT.

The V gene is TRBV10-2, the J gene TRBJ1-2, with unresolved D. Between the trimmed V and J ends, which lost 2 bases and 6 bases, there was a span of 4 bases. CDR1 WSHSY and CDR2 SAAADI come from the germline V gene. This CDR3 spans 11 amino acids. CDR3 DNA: TGCGCCAGCAGTGAGCTCCATGGCTACACCTTC. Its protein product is CASSELHGYTF.

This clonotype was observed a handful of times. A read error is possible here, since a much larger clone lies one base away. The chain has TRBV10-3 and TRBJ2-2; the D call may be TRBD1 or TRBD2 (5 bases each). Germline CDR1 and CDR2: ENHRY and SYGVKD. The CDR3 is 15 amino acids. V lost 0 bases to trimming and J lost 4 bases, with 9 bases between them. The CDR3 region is CAISESSGPTGELFF. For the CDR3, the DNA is TGTGCCATCAGTGAGTCGTCGGGACCCACCGGGGAGCTGTTTTTT.

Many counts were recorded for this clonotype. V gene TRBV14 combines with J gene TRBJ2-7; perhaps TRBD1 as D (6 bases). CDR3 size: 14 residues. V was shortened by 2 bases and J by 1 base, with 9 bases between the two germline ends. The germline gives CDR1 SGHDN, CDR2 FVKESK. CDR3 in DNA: TGTGCCAGCAGCCAACTCCAGGGGTCCTACGAGCAGTACTTC. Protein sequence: CASSQLQGSYEQYF.

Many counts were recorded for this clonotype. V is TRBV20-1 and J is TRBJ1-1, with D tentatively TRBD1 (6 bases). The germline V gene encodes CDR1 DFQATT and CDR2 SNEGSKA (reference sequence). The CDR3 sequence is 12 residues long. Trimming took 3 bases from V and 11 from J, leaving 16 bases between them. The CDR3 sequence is CSASLRTGRAFF. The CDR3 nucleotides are TGCAGTGCTAGTCTCCGCACAGGGCGGGCTTTCTTT.

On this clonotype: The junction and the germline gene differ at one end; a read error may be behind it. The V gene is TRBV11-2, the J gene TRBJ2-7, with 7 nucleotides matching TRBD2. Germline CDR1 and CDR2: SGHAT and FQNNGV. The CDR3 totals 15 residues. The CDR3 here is CASSLARLAFREQYF. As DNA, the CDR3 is TGCGCCAGCAGCTTAGCGAGACTAGCTTTCCGCGAGCAGTACTTC.

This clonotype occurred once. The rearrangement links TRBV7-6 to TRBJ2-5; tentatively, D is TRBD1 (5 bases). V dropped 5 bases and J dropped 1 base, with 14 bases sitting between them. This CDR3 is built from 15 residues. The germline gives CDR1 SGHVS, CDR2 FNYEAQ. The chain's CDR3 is CASSVEPRVQETQYF. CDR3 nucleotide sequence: TGTGCCAGCAGCGTTGAACCCAGGGTCCAAGAGACCCAGTACTTC.

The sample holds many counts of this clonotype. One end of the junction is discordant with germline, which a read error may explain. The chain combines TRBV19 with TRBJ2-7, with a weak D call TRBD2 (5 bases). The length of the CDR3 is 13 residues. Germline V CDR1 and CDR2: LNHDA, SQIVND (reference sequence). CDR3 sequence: CASSENNLPGKNF. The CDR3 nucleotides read TGTGCCAGTAGTGAGAATAACTTGCCGGGAAAGAACTTC.

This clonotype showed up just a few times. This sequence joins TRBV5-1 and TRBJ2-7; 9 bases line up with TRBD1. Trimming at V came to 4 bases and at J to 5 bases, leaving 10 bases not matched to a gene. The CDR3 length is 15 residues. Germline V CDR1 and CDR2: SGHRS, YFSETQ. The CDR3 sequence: CASSQNPDRGHEQYF. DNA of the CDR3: TGCGCCAGCAGCCAAAACCCGGACAGGGGCCACGAGCAGTACTTC.

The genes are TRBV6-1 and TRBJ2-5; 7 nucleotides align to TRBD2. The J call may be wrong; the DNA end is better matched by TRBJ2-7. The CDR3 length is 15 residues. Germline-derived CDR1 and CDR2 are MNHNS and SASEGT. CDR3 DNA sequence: TGTGCCAGCAGTTACGGCGGGAGTTTTACCGGCGAGCAGTACTTC. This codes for CASSYGGSFTGEQYF.

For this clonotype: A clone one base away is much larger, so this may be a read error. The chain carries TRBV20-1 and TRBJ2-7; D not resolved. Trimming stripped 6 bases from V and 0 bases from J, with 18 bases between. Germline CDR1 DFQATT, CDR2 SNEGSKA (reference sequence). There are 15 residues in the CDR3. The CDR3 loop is CSAARGTGPSYEQYF. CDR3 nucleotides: TGCAGTGCCGCTCGCGGTACGGGCCCCTCCTACGAGCAGTACTTC.

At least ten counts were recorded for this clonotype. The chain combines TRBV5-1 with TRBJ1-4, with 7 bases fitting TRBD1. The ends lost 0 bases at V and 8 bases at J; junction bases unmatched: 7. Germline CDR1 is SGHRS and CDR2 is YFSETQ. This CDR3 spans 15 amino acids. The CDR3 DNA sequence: TGCGCCAGCAGCTTGGGCGACAGGGATTTGGAAAAACTGTTTTTT. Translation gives CASSLGDRDLEKLFF.

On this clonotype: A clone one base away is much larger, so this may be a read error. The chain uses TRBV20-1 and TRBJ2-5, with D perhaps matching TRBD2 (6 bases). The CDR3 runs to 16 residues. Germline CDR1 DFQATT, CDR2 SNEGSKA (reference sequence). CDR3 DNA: TGCAGTGCTAGATCGGGGGTGGGACTTGGCCGGGAGACCCAGTGCTTC. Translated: CSARSGVGLGRETQCF.

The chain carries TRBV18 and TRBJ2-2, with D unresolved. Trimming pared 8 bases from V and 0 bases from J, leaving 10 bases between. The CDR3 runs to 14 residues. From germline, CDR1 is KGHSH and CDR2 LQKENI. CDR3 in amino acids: CASHGRSNTGELFF. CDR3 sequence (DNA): TGTGCCAGCCACGGACGGTCGAACACCGGGGAGCTGTTTTTT. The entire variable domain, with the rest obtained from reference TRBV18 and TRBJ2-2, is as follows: NAGVMQNPRHLVRRRGQEARLRCSPMKGHSHVYWYRQLPEEGLKFMVYLQKENIIDESGMPKERFSAEFPKEGPSILRIQQVVRGDSAAYFCASHGRSNTGELFFGEGSRLTVL.

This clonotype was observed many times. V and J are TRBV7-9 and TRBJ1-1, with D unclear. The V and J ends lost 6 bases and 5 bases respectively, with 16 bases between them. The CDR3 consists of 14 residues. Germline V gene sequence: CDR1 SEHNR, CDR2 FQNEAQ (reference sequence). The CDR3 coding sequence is TGTGCCAGCAGATCCGGTGTTAGATCAACTGAAGCTTTCTTT. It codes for CASRSGVRSTEAFF. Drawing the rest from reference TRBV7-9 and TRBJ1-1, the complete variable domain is DTGVSQNPRHKITKRGQNVTFRCDPISEHNRLYWYRQTLGQGPEFLTYFQNEAQLEKSRLLSDRFSAERPKGSFSTLEIQRTEQGDSAMYLCASRSGVRSTEAFFGQGTRLTVV.

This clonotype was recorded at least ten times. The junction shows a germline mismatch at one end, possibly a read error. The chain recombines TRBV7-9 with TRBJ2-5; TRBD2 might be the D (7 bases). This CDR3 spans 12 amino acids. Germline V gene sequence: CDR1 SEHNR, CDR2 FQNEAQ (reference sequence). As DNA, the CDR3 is TGTGCCAGCAGCTTAGCGGGGGGGCGAGATGACTTC. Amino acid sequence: CASSLAGGRDDF.

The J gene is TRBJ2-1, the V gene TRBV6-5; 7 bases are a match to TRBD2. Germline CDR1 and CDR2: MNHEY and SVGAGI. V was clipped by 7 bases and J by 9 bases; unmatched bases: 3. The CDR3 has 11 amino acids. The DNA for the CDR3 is TGTGCCAGCATGGGGGGGGGTGAGCAGTTCTTC. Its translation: CASMGGGEQFF.

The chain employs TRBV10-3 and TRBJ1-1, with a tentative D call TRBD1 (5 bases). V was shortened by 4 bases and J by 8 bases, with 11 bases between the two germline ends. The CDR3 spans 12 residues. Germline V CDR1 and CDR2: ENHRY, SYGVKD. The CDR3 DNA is TGTGCCATCAGTGGGGCACGGGGCGAAGCTTTCTTT. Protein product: CAISGARGEAFF.